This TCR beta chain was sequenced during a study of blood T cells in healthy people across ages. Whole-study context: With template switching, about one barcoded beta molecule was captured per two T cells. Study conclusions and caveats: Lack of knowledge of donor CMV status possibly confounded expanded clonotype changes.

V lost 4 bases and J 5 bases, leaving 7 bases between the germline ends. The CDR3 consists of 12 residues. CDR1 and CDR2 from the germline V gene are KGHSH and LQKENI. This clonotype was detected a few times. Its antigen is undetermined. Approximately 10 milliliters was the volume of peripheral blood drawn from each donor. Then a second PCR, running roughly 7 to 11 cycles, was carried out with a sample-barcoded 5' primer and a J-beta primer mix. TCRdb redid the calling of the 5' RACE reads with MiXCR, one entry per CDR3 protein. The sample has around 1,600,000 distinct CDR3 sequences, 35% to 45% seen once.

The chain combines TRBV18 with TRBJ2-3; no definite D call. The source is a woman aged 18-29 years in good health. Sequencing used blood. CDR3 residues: CASSQPIDTQYF. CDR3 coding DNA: TGTGCCAGCTCACAACCGATAGATACGCAGTATTTT.